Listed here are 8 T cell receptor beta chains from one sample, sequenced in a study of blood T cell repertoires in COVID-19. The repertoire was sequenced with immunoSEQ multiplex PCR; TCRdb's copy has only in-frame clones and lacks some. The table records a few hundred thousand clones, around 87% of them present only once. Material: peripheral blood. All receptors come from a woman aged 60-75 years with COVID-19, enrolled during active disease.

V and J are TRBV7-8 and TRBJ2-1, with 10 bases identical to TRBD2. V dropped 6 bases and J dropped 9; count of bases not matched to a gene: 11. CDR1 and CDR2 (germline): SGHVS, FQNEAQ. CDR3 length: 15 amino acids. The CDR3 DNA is TGTGCCAGCAGAGAACTAGCGGGGAAGATCGGTGAGCAGTTCTTC. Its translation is CASRELAGKIGEQFF.

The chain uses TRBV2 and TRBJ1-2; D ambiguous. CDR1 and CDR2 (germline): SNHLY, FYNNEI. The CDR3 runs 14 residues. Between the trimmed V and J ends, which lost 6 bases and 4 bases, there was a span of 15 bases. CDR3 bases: TGTGCCAGCAGCCCAACCATACTAGGCTATGGCTACACCTTC. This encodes CASSPTILGYGYTF.

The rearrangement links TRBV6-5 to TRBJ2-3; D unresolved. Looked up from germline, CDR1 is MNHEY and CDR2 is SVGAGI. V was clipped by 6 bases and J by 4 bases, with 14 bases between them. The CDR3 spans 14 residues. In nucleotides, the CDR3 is TGTGCCAGCAGGTCTCAGGTTCCCGCAGATACGCAGTATTTT. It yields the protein CASRSQVPADTQYF.

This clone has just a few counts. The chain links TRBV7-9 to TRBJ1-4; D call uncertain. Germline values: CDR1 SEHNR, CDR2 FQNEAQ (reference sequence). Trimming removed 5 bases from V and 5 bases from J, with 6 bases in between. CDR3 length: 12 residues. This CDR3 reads CASSAENEKLFF. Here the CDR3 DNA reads TGTGCCAGCAGCGCCGAGAATGAAAAACTGTTTTTT.

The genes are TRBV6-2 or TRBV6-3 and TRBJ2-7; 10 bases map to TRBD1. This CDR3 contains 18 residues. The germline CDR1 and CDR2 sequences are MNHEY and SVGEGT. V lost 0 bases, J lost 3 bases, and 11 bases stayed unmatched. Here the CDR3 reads CASSYSNLGTGAFYEQYF. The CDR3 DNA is TGTGCCAGCAGTTACTCCAACCTTGGGACAGGGGCGTTCTACGAGCAGTACTTC.

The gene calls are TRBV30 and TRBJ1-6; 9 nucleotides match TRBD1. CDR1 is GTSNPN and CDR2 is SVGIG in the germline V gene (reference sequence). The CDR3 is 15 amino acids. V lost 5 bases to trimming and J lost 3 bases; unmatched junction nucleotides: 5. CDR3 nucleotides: TGTGCCTGGTCTCCGGACAGGGGCTATAATTCACCCCTCCACTTT. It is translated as CAWSPDRGYNSPLHF.

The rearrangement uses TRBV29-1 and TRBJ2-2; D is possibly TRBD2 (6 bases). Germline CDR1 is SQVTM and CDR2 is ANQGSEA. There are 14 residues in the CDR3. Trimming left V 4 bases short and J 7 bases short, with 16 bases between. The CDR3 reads CSVGSAGFGGELFF. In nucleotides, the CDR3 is TGCAGCGTTGGGTCTGCGGGGTTTGGCGGGGAGCTGTTTTTT.

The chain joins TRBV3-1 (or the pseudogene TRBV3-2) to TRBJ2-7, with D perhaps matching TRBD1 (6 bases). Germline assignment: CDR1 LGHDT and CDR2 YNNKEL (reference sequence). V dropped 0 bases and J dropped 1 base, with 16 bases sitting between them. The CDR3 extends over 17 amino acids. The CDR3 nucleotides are TGTGCCAGCAGCCAAGAACCGACAGGCACTCCTTCCTACGAGCAGTACTTC. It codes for CASSQEPTGTPSYEQYF.